This T cell receptor (beta chain) was observed in a study of T-cell memory formation after mild COVID-19. Germline CDR1 GTSNPN, CDR2 SVGIG (reference sequence). The CDR3 sequence is 13 residues long. Trimming pared 1 base from V and 0 bases from J, leaving 4 bases between. TCRdb recomputed calls from the 5' RACE reads with MiXCR, one row per CDR3 protein. The sample lists 470,000 or so distinct CDR3 sequences, under 20% occurring once. This clonotype has more than one count but fewer than ten. The chain links TRBV30 to TRBJ1-3; D uncertain. The sequence was obtained from a man aged 18 to 30 who had mild COVID-19 (a few samples of this study predate the infection). Cell type and time point are not known. The sequenced sample consisted of PBMCs or a T cell subset sorted from them (not recorded which). The chain's CDR3 is CAWSGASGNTIYF. The CDR3 nucleotides read TGTGCCTGGAGTGGGGCCTCTGGAAACACCATATATTTT.